This T cell receptor beta chain is from a study of blood T cell repertoires in COVID-19. Study information: Samples came from the United States, Italy and Spain, spanning acute and convalescent COVID-19. In each case, the material was cDNA or gDNA derived from T cells, B-cell-depleted T cells, or PBMCs.

Germline V lookup: CDR1 SGDLS, CDR2 YYNGEE. The CDR3 is made up of 14 amino acids. After removal of 4 bases from V and 4 bases from J, the junction contained 7 bases not matched to a gene. As originally analysed: Estimated nucleated cell counts came from reference gene primer amplification. Repertoires were generated with immunoSEQ multiplex PCR, while TCRdb's copy carries only in-frame clones and drops some. The V and J calls and clone size come from that table; D and trimming were worked out from the DNA. This table has about 480,000 clones, roughly 85% appearing once. Those who participated ranged in age from about 18 to 89 years and resided in about two dozen US areas.

Sequencing used PBMCs or T cells enriched from blood (not recorded which). V and J are TRBV9 and TRBJ1-2; 7 nucleotides match TRBD1. This sequence originates from a woman between 18 and 29 years old with acute COVID-19. This CDR3 is CASSSTGAVYGYTF. Written as DNA, the CDR3 is TGTGCCAGCAGCTCCACAGGGGCGGTCTATGGCTACACCTTC.